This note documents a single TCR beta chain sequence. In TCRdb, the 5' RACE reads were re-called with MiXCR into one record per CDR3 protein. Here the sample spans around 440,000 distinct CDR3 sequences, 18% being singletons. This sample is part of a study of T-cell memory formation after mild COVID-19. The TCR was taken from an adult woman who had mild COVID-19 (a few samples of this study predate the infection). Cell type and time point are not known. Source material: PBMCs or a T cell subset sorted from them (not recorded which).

The chain's CDR3 is CASSLGGQYTEAFF. The CDR3 nucleotides read TGCGCCAGCAGCCTAGGAGGACAGTACACTGAAGCTTTCTTT. The chain links TRBV5-1 to TRBJ1-1; possibly TRBD1 for D (6 bases). This CDR3 comprises 14 residues. V dropped 4 bases and J dropped 3 bases, with 13 bases sitting between them. The germline V gene has CDR1 SGHRS and CDR2 YFSETQ.